This T cell receptor beta chain is drawn from a study of T cell responses to AZD1222 COVID-19 vaccine. Study-level points and caveats: The breadth and depth of Spike-specific TCRs increased once two AZD1222 doses had been given.

This clone was observed a single time. Its target is unknown. The V and J ends lost 1 base and 9 bases respectively, with 13 bases between them. Germline V gene sequence: CDR1 MDHEN, CDR2 SYDVKM. The CDR3 consists of 13 residues. Data came from immunoSEQ multiplex PCR; TCRdb stores just in-frame clones and leaves some out. Counted here are 150,000 to 200,000 clones, about 90% occurring once; the ten biggest clones make up about 1.5%. This receptor was taken from an adult who received the AZD1222 COVID-19 vaccine. V is TRBV28 and J is TRBJ2-7, with no clear D. The material sequenced was peripheral blood, taken 28 days after the second AZD1222 dose. CDR3 region: CASSLLRRRGQYF. CDR3 DNA: TGTGCCAGCAGTTTATTACGGAGACGAGGGCAGTACTTC.